The 7 T cell receptor delta chains below all came from one sample that was sequenced in a study of Vδ1+ human thymocytes. For these TCRs, the target antigens are not known. RNA was extracted from the cells and then reverse transcribed. Multiplex PCR used pooled V-gene forward primers and a constant-region reverse primer to amplify CDR3s. TCRdb reanalysed the multiplex PCR reads via CATT. The sample contains around 56,000 delta-chain clones, about 14% of which appear only once. General study results and limits: In the thymus, TRG and TRD repertoires looked highly polyclonal with Gaussian CDR3 lengths.

The sequencing sample was made of Vdelta1+ gamma-delta thymocytes from the thymus. Subset in this sample: FACS-sorted CD3+ TCRalphabeta- TCRVdelta1+ TCRVdelta2- thymocytes. The receptors here all came from a girl under three years old who had congenital heart surgery.

A few counts support this clone. An end of the junction does not agree with germline; a read error may underlie this. The genes are TRDV1 and TRDJ1; 7 bases match TRDD3. From germline, CDR1 is TSWWSYY and CDR2 QGS. This CDR3 region has 19 residues. In DNA, the CDR3 is TGTGCTCTTGGGCCCACTACCCGAGGATACGCCTGGTACACCGATAAACCCATCTTT. It encodes CALGPTTRGYAWYTDKPIF.

A few counts support this clone. This sequence joins TRDV1 and TRDJ1, with D perhaps matching TRDD3 (5 bases). The CDR3 consists of 17 residues. CDR1 is TSWWSYY, CDR2 QGS, per germline. Trimming removed 0 bases at V and 3 bases at J, with 17 bases between. In nucleotides, the CDR3 is TGTGCTCTTGGGGAACTCGACCCCATGGGGTTTCCCGATAAACTCATCTTT. Its protein is CALGELDPMGFPDKLIF.

To note about this clone: The sample has other DNA sequences that encode this CDR3 too. The chain links TRAV29/DV5 to TRDJ1; 13 bases agree with TRDD3. CDR3 size: 22 residues. Germline V gene sequence: CDR1 NSMFDY, CDR2 ISSIKDK. With 0 bases clipped from V and 5 bases from J, the junction kept 25 bases outside the gene matches. CDR3 sequence: CAASADPTHEPTGGYERDKLIF. The CDR3 bases are TGTGCAGCAAGCGCAGACCCTACCCACGAGCCCACTGGGGGATACGAGAGAGATAAACTCATCTTT.

V is TRDV1 and J is TRDJ1; a possible D gene is TRDD2 (5 bases). Between the trimmed V and J ends, which lost 2 bases and 0 bases, there was a span of 19 bases. The CDR3 sequence is 18 residues long. The germline CDR1 and CDR2 sequences are TSWWSYY and QGS. The CDR3 spells CALGEKTDPFAHTDKLIF. For the CDR3, the DNA is TGTGCTCTTGGGGAAAAAACCGACCCCTTCGCCCACACCGATAAACTCATCTTT.

The chain uses TRDV1 and TRDJ1; 11 bases align to TRDD3. Germline V lookup: CDR1 TSWWSYY, CDR2 QGS. The CDR3 length is 16 residues. V was clipped by 5 bases and J by 1 base; unmatched bases: 6. This chain's CDR3 is CALGYWGIYSTDKLIF. CDR3 nucleotides: TGTGCTCTTGGGTACTGGGGGATATATAGCACCGATAAACTCATCTTT.

This clone was observed a handful of times. This chain links TRDV1 with TRDJ1, with 13 bases lining up with TRDD3. The CDR3 consists of 21 residues. V lost 3 bases, J lost 2 bases, and 18 bases stayed unmatched. The V gene's germline CDR1 is TSWWSYY and CDR2 QGS. The CDR3 bases are TGTGCTCTTGGGGAGGTTCCGGACTGGGGGATACGCGGCCTAAAGACCGATAAACTCATCTTT. This encodes CALGEVPDWGIRGLKTDKLIF.

The V gene is TRDV1, the J gene TRDJ1; 9 bases are a match to TRDD2. Trimming cost V 0 bases and J 0 bases; bases outside gene matches: 11. The CDR3 is 19 residues long. CDR1 TSWWSYY and CDR2 QGS come from the germline V gene. The CDR3 spells CALGELESFLPVHTDKLIF. The CDR3 coding sequence is TGTGCTCTTGGGGAACTAGAGTCCTTCCTACCGGTGCACACCGATAAACTCATCTTT.